This entry lists 6 T cell receptor beta chains sequenced from one sample in a study of cytomegalovirus exposure and HLA in healthy donors. Researchers ran the PCR with 60 Vbeta and 13 Jbeta primers. TCRdb's copy holds only in-frame clones and misses some; the assay was immunoSEQ multiplex PCR. The top ten clones hold about 1.8% of a sample with more than 85,000 clones, around 88% of them seen once. The source material was PBMCs. These receptor sequences come from a man aged 40-49 years in good health and CMV-seronegative.

The rearrangement uses TRBV5-1 and TRBJ2-6; D may be TRBD1 (6 bases). V was pared by 4 bases and J by 0 bases, with 8 bases between. Germline CDR1 reads SGHRS; CDR2 reads YFSETQ. The CDR3 covers 15 residues. CDR3: CASSLDSSGANVLTF. CDR3 bases: TGCGCCAGCAGCCTGGACAGCTCTGGGGCCAACGTCCTGACTTTC.

The chain combines TRBV10-3 with TRBJ2-3, with a tentative D call TRBD2 (6 bases). Trimming pared 0 bases from V and 2 bases from J, leaving 12 bases between. This CDR3 has 16 amino acids. Germline CDR1 and CDR2: ENHRY and SYGVKD. The CDR3 spells CAISESAGRITDTQYF. The CDR3 region has the DNA TGTGCCATCAGTGAGTCTGCGGGGAGAATCACAGATACGCAGTATTTT.

The chain is built from TRBV5-1 and TRBJ1-1, with D uncertain. The CDR3 spans 12 residues. The germline V gene encodes CDR1 SGHRS and CDR2 YFSETQ. Trimming left V 2 bases short and J 5 bases short, with 7 bases between. The CDR3 reads CASSFTGTEAFF. DNA for the CDR3: TGCGCCAGCAGCTTTACGGGTACTGAAGCTTTCTTT.

In nucleotides, the CDR3 is TGTGCCAGCAGCGGCGGGACAGGGAGAAATGAGCAGTTCTTC. Protein product: CASSGGTGRNEQFF. The chain combines TRBV9 with TRBJ2-1; 9 bases fit TRBD1. Trimming removed 3 bases from V and 7 bases from J; junction bases left unmatched: 5. CDR1 and CDR2 from the germline V gene are SGDLS and YYNGEE. The CDR3 has 14 residues.

The chain couples TRBV5-1 to TRBJ1-4; TRBD1 aligns across 7 bases. The CDR3 consists of 14 residues. Germline CDR1 reads SGHRS; CDR2 reads YFSETQ. With 7 bases clipped from V and 3 bases from J, the junction kept 6 bases outside the gene matches. CDR3 residues: CASGAGTANEKLFF. The CDR3 DNA follows: TGCGCCAGCGGGGCCGGGACAGCTAATGAAAAACTGTTTTTT. Full variable domain (rest looked up from reference TRBV5-1 and TRBJ1-4): KAGVTQTPRYLIKTRGQQVTLSCSPISGHRSVSWYQQTPGQGLQFLFEYFSETQRNKGNFPGRFSGRQFSNSRSEMNVSTLELGDSALYLCASGAGTANEKLFFGSGTQLSVL.

The chain is built from TRBV4-2 and TRBJ2-1; 13 positions agree with TRBD2. V was pared by 5 bases and J by 7 bases, with 8 bases of the junction left unmatched. The CDR3 covers 16 residues. Germline values: CDR1 LGHNA, CDR2 YNFKEQ. The CDR3 bases are TGTGCCAGCAGCGGTTGGACTAGCGGGGGTATGAATGAGCAGTTCTTC. This sequence encodes CASSGWTSGGMNEQFF.